Following are 32 T cell receptor beta chains from one sample sequenced in a study of patients with pleural tuberculosis. TCRdb recomputed calls from the reads with MiXCR, one row per CDR3 protein. This sample has just under 30,000 distinct CDR3 sequences, with 15% to 20% found just once. Sequencing was done on a sample of peripheral blood. The source is a human donor with pleural tuberculosis.

The rearrangement uses TRBV20-1 and TRBJ1-1; D is unresolved. CDR3 size: 14 residues. Germline V CDR1 and CDR2: DFQATT, SNEGSKA (reference sequence). V lost 6 bases to trimming and J lost 0 bases, with 14 bases between them. The CDR3 here is CSAPTSSMNTEAFF. The CDR3 coding sequence is TGCAGTGCCCCGACATCGTCCATGAACACTGAAGCTTTCTTT.

The chain uses TRBV24-1 and TRBJ2-1; possibly TRBD2 for D (5 bases). The CDR3 has 17 amino acids. Between the trimmed V and J ends, which lost 4 bases and 4 bases, there was a span of 19 bases. Germline V lookup: CDR1 KGHDR, CDR2 SFDVKD. CDR3 DNA: TGTGCCACCAGTGAATTTGACCAGACTAATCCGTACAATGAGCAGTTCTTC. It yields the protein CATSEFDQTNPYNEQFF.

At least ten counts were recorded for this clonotype. CDR3: CASSTFPGLFYNEQFF. The CDR3 DNA follows: TGTGCCAGTAGTACCTTTCCGGGACTATTCTACAATGAGCAGTTCTTC. The gene calls are TRBV19 and TRBJ2-1; TRBD2 aligns across 7 bases. V lost 4 bases, J lost 3 bases, and 9 bases stayed unmatched. The germline V gene encodes CDR1 LNHDA and CDR2 SQIVND (reference sequence). This CDR3 is built from 16 residues. The whole variable domain, filled in from reference TRBV19 and TRBJ2-1, reads DGGITQSPKYLFRKEGQNVTLSCEQNLNHDAMYWYRQDPGQGLRLIYYSQIVNDFQKGDIAEGYSVSREKKESFPLTVTSAQKNPTAFYLCASSTFPGLFYNEQFFGPGTRLTVL.

This clonotype qualifies as medium-sized (0.01 to 0.1%). The V gene is TRBV28, the J gene TRBJ1-2; a weak D match, TRBD1 (5 bases). The germline gives CDR1 MDHEN, CDR2 SYDVKM. The length of the CDR3 is 13 residues. The V gene lost 3 bases and the J gene lost 10 bases, with 15 bases spanning the gap. The CDR3 region has the DNA TGTGCCAGCAGTTTGCAGGGACTAATTGACTACACCTTC. Residues: CASSLQGLIDYTF.

In this sample, this clonotype is medium-sized. The rearrangement links TRBV6-2 or TRBV6-3 to TRBJ2-3, with D possibly matching TRBD1 (6 bases). V was cut by 7 bases and J by 2 bases, with 19 bases left in between. The CDR3 is 16 amino acids. Germline lookup yields CDR1 MNHEY and CDR2 SVGEGT. The CDR3: CASTTRQEVNTDTQYF. CDR3 bases: TGTGCCAGCACCACGAGACAGGAGGTTAACACAGATACGCAGTATTTT.

Note on this clonotype: Just one base apart from a much larger clone, this may be a read error. The rearrangement joins TRBV20-1 to TRBJ1-1, with 7 bases lining up with TRBD1. Germline values: CDR1 DFQATT, CDR2 SNEGSKA (reference sequence). The CDR3 sequence is 14 residues long. The CDR3 reads CSAGETGLNTEALF. CDR3 DNA: TGCAGTGCTGGGGAGACAGGGTTAAACACTGAAGCTCTCTTT.

This clonotype was detected only a few times. One junction end does not reproduce the germline sequence, and a read error may be involved. The chain combines TRBV14 with TRBJ1-1; D gene unclear. Germline V lookup: CDR1 SGHDN, CDR2 FVKESK. The CDR3 has 14 residues. CDR3 DNA sequence: TGTGCCAGCAGCCGCCTCCGGATGAACACTGAAGCTCTCTTT. Amino acid sequence: CASSRLRMNTEALF. The whole variable domain, filled in from reference TRBV14 and TRBJ1-1, reads EAGVTQFPSHSVIEKGQTVTLRCDPISGHDNLYWYRRVMGKEIKFLLHFVKESKQDESGMPNNRFLAERTGGTYSTLKVQPAELEDSGVYFCASSRLRMNTEALFGQGTRLTVV.

This clonotype was seen ten or more times. The V gene is TRBV27, the J gene TRBJ2-2, with D possibly matching TRBD2 (5 bases). The V end was cut by 2 bases, the J end by 0 bases, with 7 bases between. The CDR3 is made up of 15 amino acids. Germline V gene data show CDR1 as MNHEY and CDR2 as SMNVEV (reference sequence). CDR3: CASSLDGANTGELFF. CDR3 coding DNA: TGTGCCAGCAGTTTAGACGGGGCGAACACCGGGGAGCTGTTTTTT.

As to this clonotype: A much larger clone lies a single base off, so this may be a read error. This rearrangement joins TRBV7-2 to TRBJ2-2; the match to TRBD2 covers 7 bases. This CDR3 contains 14 residues. The V gene's germline CDR1 is SGHTA and CDR2 FQGNSA. J lost 5 bases, V lost 3 bases, and 3 bases had no gene match. Here the CDR3 DNA reads TGTGCCAGCAGCTTCGGGGGGAATACCGGGGAGCTGTTTTTT. It codes for CASSFGGNTGELFF.

This clonotype was seen many times. This rearrangement joins TRBV20-1 to TRBJ2-7; D unclear. This CDR3 comprises 13 residues. Germline V gene sequence: CDR1 DFQATT, CDR2 SNEGSKA (reference sequence). The V and J ends lost 1 base and 3 bases respectively, with 10 bases between them. The CDR3 loop reads CSARGTENYEQYF. The DNA of the CDR3 is TGCAGTGCTAGAGGTACCGAGAACTACGAGCAGTACTTC.

This clonotype has ten or more counts. The chain employs TRBV4-1 and TRBJ2-7; TRBD1 aligns across 10 bases. Looked up from germline, CDR1 is MGHRA and CDR2 is YSYEKL. After removal of 3 bases from V and 4 bases from J, the junction contained 6 bases not matched to a gene. There are 15 residues in the CDR3. The CDR3 DNA follows: TGCGCCAGCAGCCAGACTGACAGGGGGCGATACGAGCAGTACTTC. Encoded protein: CASSQTDRGRYEQYF.

This clonotype was recorded many times. This chain connects TRBV7-2 to TRBJ2-6, with 10 bases identical to TRBD1. This CDR3 comprises 17 residues. V was clipped by 5 bases and J by 4 bases; unmatched bases: 8. Germline V gene data show CDR1 as SGHTA and CDR2 as FQGNSA. The chain's CDR3 is CASSERQGAGGANVLTF. The DNA of the CDR3 is TGTGCCAGCAGCGAACGACAGGGGGCGGGAGGGGCCAACGTCCTGACTTTC.

This clonotype was seen repeatedly, ten times or more. This rearrangement joins TRBV7-2 to TRBJ2-7; perhaps TRBD1 as D (6 bases). The CDR3 has 14 amino acids. Germline assignment: CDR1 SGHTA and CDR2 FQGNSA. Trimming left V 1 base short and J 4 bases short, with 11 bases between. CDR3 in amino acids: CASSLDRDRYEQYF. The DNA of the CDR3 is TGTGCCAGCAGCTTAGACAGGGATCGGTACGAGCAGTACTTC.

This clonotype was counted many times. The chain carries TRBV6-2 or TRBV6-3 and TRBJ2-7; a possible D gene is TRBD1 (6 bases). Germline V gene lookup returns CDR1 MNHEY and CDR2 SVGEGT. The CDR3 is 17 amino acids. The V gene lost 8 bases and the J gene lost 5 bases, with 28 bases spanning the gap. The CDR3 protein is CASRFDTLGHPGDEQYF. The CDR3 coding sequence is TGTGCCAGCCGCTTTGATACCTTGGGACACCCTGGGGACGAGCAGTACTTC.

Many counts were recorded for this clonotype. This sequence joins TRBV6-1 and TRBJ2-5, with D tentatively TRBD2 (5 bases). V lost 6 bases and J 4 bases, leaving 24 bases between the germline ends. CDR1 and CDR2 (germline): MNHNS, SASEGT. This CDR3 has 17 residues. CDR3 amino acids: CASSPSARPSRGETQYF. CDR3 nucleotides: TGTGCCAGCAGCCCATCAGCTAGGCCCTCCCGGGGAGAGACCCAGTACTTC.

This clonotype has ten or more counts. The CDR3 loop reads CASSQASSYNSPLHF. CDR3 sequence (DNA): TGTGCCAGTAGCCAAGCTAGCTCCTATAATTCACCCCTCCACTTT. The chain uses TRBV19 and TRBJ1-6; D not resolved. CDR1 is LNHDA, CDR2 SQIVND, per germline (reference sequence). The V and J ends lost 6 bases and 0 bases respectively, with 9 bases between them. The CDR3 has 15 residues.

The sample holds many counts of this clonotype. This chain links TRBV11-2 with TRBJ1-1; D is undetermined. This CDR3 spans 14 amino acids. Germline CDR1 SGHAT, CDR2 FQNNGV. Deletions cut 5 bases from V and 4 bases from J, with 14 bases between. In DNA form, the CDR3 reads TGTGCCAGCAGCCCATTGGTGATGAGCACTGAAGCTTTCTTT. Encoded protein: CASSPLVMSTEAFF.

This clonotype was seen ten or more times. The chain carries TRBV7-6 and TRBJ2-3, with 9 bases identical to TRBD1. V lost 5 bases to trimming and J lost 5 bases; unmatched junction nucleotides: 5. The CDR3 length is 14 residues. CDR1 and CDR2 from the germline V gene are SGHVS and FNYEAQ. The CDR3 sequence is CASSLGQGKDTQYF. DNA for the CDR3: TGTGCCAGCAGCCTCGGACAGGGGAAAGATACGCAGTATTTT.

The table lists this clonotype with many counts. J is TRBJ2-1 and V is TRBV3-1; perhaps D is TRBD1 or TRBD2 (5 bases each). Germline CDR1 reads LGHDT; CDR2 reads YNNKEL (reference sequence). CDR3 length: 13 amino acids. Trimming pared 6 bases from V and 10 bases from J, leaving 16 bases between. The CDR3 region has the DNA TGTGCCAGCAGAGAAAGCCCGGGACGAGAGCAGTTCTTC. Encoded protein: CASRESPGREQFF.

This clonotype was seen ten or more times. This rearrangement joins TRBV3-1 to TRBJ1-5; D gene uncertain. Trimming pared 1 base from V and 1 base from J, leaving 8 bases between. The CDR3 runs 15 residues. Germline V lookup: CDR1 LGHDT, CDR2 YNNKEL (reference sequence). CDR3 loop: CASSQGTGSNQPQHF. The CDR3 DNA is TGTGCCAGCAGCCAAGGCACGGGAAGCAATCAGCCCCAGCATTTT.

This clonotype came up many times. The V call is TRBV12-3 or TRBV12-4, the J call TRBJ1-5; 8 bases map to TRBD1. J was trimmed by 6 bases and V by 5 bases; bases with no gene match: 6. There are 14 residues in the CDR3. The CDR3 coding sequence is TGTGCCAGCAGTCCACAGGGGGGAGGTCAGCCCCAGCATTTT. Its protein product is CASSPQGGGQPQHF.

This clonotype rates as medium-sized. The chain is built from TRBV6-1 and TRBJ1-1; the match to TRBD1 covers 11 bases. Germline V gives CDR1 MNHNS, CDR2 SASEGT. V lost 4 bases and J lost 5; bases outside the gene matches: 6. The CDR3 is made up of 15 amino acids. CDR3 protein: CASSARTGGLTEAFF. The CDR3 coding sequence is TGTGCCAGCAGTGCCAGGACAGGGGGCTTGACTGAAGCTTTCTTT.

This clonotype was seen many times. Its ends do not fully match the called genes, so a read error is possible. The chain has TRBV7-2 and TRBJ2-7, with D perhaps assigned TRBD1 or TRBD2 (7 bases each). CDR3 length: 13 amino acids. Germline loops: CDR1 SGHTA, CDR2 FQGNSA. The CDR3 is CASRGGKAYEQYF. The DNA for the CDR3 is TGTGCTAGCAGGGGGGGGAAGGCCTACGAGCAGTACTTC.

In this sample, this clonotype turned up many times. The chain links TRBV3-1 to TRBJ2-1; 10 bases are shared with TRBD1. The CDR3 consists of 15 residues. From germline, CDR1 is LGHDT and CDR2 YNNKEL (reference sequence). J gave up 14 bases and V 1 base, and 11 bases lay outside the gene matches. In nucleotides, the CDR3 is TGTGCCAGCAGCCAAGCCGAACCGGGACAGGGGAAGGAGTTCTTC. Its translation is CASSQAEPGQGKEFF.

The rearrangement links TRBV11-2 to TRBJ2-2; no definite D call. The CDR3 is made up of 11 amino acids. Trimming left V 7 bases short and J 7 bases short, with 7 bases between. Germline CDR1 SGHAT, CDR2 FQNNGV. This CDR3 reads CASTFYGELFF. The CDR3 nucleotides are TGTGCCAGCACGTTCTACGGGGAGCTGTTTTTT.

In its sample, this clonotype is medium-sized. The V call is TRBV20-1, the J call TRBJ2-5; TRBD2 aligns across 13 bases. Germline V CDR1 and CDR2: DFQATT, SNEGSKA (reference sequence). V shed 3 bases, J shed 5 bases, and the junction held 3 bases outside the gene matches. The CDR3 has 14 residues. CDR3 loop: CSASVLAGGETQYF. The CDR3 bases are TGCAGTGCTAGCGTACTAGCGGGAGGGGAGACCCAGTACTTC.

This clonotype was counted at least ten times. The chain links TRBV7-9 to TRBJ2-5; 11 bases are shared with TRBD1. CDR3 size: 15 residues. V was pared by 5 bases and J by 5 bases, with 7 bases of the junction left unmatched. Looked up from germline, CDR1 is SEHNR and CDR2 is FQNEAQ (reference sequence). The CDR3 region is CASSAWTGGEETQYF. CDR3 in DNA: TGTGCCAGCAGCGCCTGGACAGGGGGCGAGGAGACCCAGTACTTC. The full variable domain, completed using reference TRBV7-9 and TRBJ2-5, is DTGVSQNPRHKITKRGQNVTFRCDPISEHNRLYWYRQTLGQGPEFLTYFQNEAQLEKSRLLSDRFSAERPKGSFSTLEIQRTEQGDSAMYLCASSAWTGGEETQYFGPGTRLLVL.

This clonotype was counted ten times or more. V usage is TRBV9 and J usage is TRBJ1-5; D is unresolved. V was trimmed by 3 bases and J by 5 bases, leaving 15 bases between them. The CDR3 is made up of 15 amino acids. Germline assignment: CDR1 SGDLS and CDR2 YYNGEE. CDR3 region: CASSESKAHDQPQHF. As DNA, the CDR3 is TGTGCCAGCAGCGAATCCAAGGCACACGATCAGCCCCAGCATTTT.

At least ten counts were recorded for this clonotype. The J gene is TRBJ2-3, the V gene TRBV7-2; D perhaps matches TRBD2 (5 bases). Germline V gene lookup returns CDR1 SGHTA and CDR2 FQGNSA. The V end was cut by 5 bases, the J end by 3 bases, with 15 bases between. The CDR3 covers 15 residues. CDR3 in DNA: TGTGCCAGCAGCACTCGTAGCGCGGTTACAGATACGCAGTATTTT. Translating it yields CASSTRSAVTDTQYF.

This clonotype ranks as medium-sized. The rearrangement joins TRBV12-3 or TRBV12-4 to TRBJ1-5, with D unresolved. This CDR3 region has 13 residues. With 8 bases removed from V and 3 bases from J, the gap between germline ends came to 11 bases. The CDR3 DNA sequence: TGTGCCAGCTGCATAAGATTCAATCAGCCCCAGCATTTT. Encoded protein: CASCIRFNQPQHF.

This clonotype occurred many times. The rearrangement uses TRBV4-2 and TRBJ2-1; a weak D match, TRBD2 (6 bases). Germline assignment: CDR1 LGHNA and CDR2 YNFKEQ. This CDR3 region has 14 residues. V lost 0 bases, J lost 6 bases, and 9 bases lay in between. CDR3 protein: CASSQDGGANEQFF. The CDR3 bases are TGTGCCAGCAGCCAAGACGGAGGGGCCAATGAGCAGTTCTTC.

Regarding this clonotype: At one of its ends the junction is not consistent with the germline gene, which may arise from a read error. This chain links TRBV29-1 with TRBJ2-7; D possibly matches TRBD1 or TRBD2 (5 bases each). This CDR3 has 13 amino acids. From germline, CDR1 is SQVTM and CDR2 ANQGSEA. CDR3 in DNA: TGCAGCGCTGAATCCAGGGAGACCTACGAGCAGTACTTC. Protein: CSAESRETYEQYF.